This T cell receptor beta chain was identified during a study of shared clonotypes between healthy human individuals. Concerning this clone: Antigen specificity is unknown. Other DNA sequences in this specimen translate into the identical CDR3.

Overall study results and limits: Clonotype sharing levels among donors were expected to vary with sequencing depth. Clonotypes which were not shared had lower generation probabilities than clonotypes that all four donors shared. Enrolling few donors narrowed the genetic and exposure-history diversity that was represented. Some naive CD4 clonotypes, around 5%, turned up in common across a handful of donors.

The method was immunoSEQ multiplex PCR; TCRdb's version includes in-frame clones alone and lacks a portion of them. Among millions of clones listed, around 94% were seen once. In germline, CDR1 is LNHDA, CDR2 SQIVND (reference sequence). This CDR3 comprises 13 residues. V was shortened by 5 bases and J by 1 base, with 8 bases between the two germline ends. The chain is built from TRBV19 and TRBJ1-1, with unresolved D. The receptor was derived from a man aged 18 to 29 in good health. Sequencing was done on a sample of naive CD4+ T cells sorted from blood. Subset in this sample: CD45RA+ positively selected. In DNA, the CDR3 is TGTGCCAGTAGTGTAACCGGGAACACTGAAGCTTTCTTT. Protein sequence: CASSVTGNTEAFF. The full variable domain, rest sourced from reference TRBV19 and TRBJ1-1, is DGGITQSPKYLFRKEGQNVTLSCEQNLNHDAMYWYRQDPGQGLRLIYYSQIVNDFQKGDIAEGYSVSREKKESFPLTVTSAQKNPTAFYLCASSVTGNTEAFFGQGTRLTVV.